Described below is a single T cell receptor (beta chain) sequence and its context. This specimen belongs to a study of blood T cell repertoires in COVID-19. Whole-study context: In each case, the material was cDNA or gDNA derived from T cells, B-cell-depleted T cells, or PBMCs.

From germline, CDR1 is MNHNY and CDR2 SVGAGI (reference sequence). Deletions cut 6 bases from V and 9 bases from J, with 18 bases between. This CDR3 has 15 residues. Under the authors' procedure: Reference gene primer amplification in the assay estimated nucleated cell counts. Produced via immunoSEQ multiplex PCR; TCRdb's table is partial and in-frame only. The D gene and trimming were derived from the DNA, and the V and J assignments and clone size from that table. The sample includes over 200,000 clones, almost 90% of them seen just once. The sample comprised peripheral blood. The chain combines TRBV6-6 with TRBJ1-6; D might be TRBD1 (6 bases). This clonotype was obtained from a woman in her fifties or sixties with acute or convalescent COVID-19. CDR3 nucleotides: TGTGCCAGCAGCCCGGCGGGCAGGGGCATTTCACCCCTCCACTTT. Its protein is CASSPAGRGISPLHF.